A selection of T cell receptor beta chains follows, all from one sample in a study of control samples from healthy donors and cancer patients. The protocol was immunoSEQ multiplex PCR, while the TCRdb copy is restricted to in-frame clones and leaves out a portion. In the table there are around 200,000 clones, roughly 94% of which are singletons. The specimen sequenced was blood. Source of these receptors: a man aged 45 to 65 in good health. Each CDR3 is given with its conserved first and last residue. Each record gives: CDR3 DNA, CDR3 protein, V gene, clone size, J gene, D gene. A D gene is named only where the DNA matches it firmly. The listing skips clone size in some rows; elsewhere it reads once, few, many or a size class.

cdr3_nt: TGTGCCATCAATGAGAGGGCTAATGGAAACACCATATATTTT
cdr3_aa: CAINERANGNTIYF
v_call: TRBV10-3
clone_size: once
j_call: TRBJ1-3
d_call: .

cdr3_nt: TGTGCCAGCAGCCAAGAGTGGCGGGGGAGTCAAGAGACCCAGTACTTC
cdr3_aa: CASSQEWRGSQETQYF
v_call: TRBV4-2
clone_size: .
j_call: TRBJ2-5
d_call: TRBD2

cdr3_nt: TGTGCCACGATGGGACAGGGTGCCGAGACCCAGTACTTC
cdr3_aa: CATMGQGAETQYF
v_call: TRBV25-1
clone_size: .
j_call: TRBJ2-5
d_call: TRBD1

cdr3_nt: TGTGCCAGCAGTCCCCGGGCGGTATCCTCCTACGAGCAGTACTTC
cdr3_aa: CASSPRAVSSYEQYF
v_call: TRBV6-6
clone_size: .
j_call: TRBJ2-7
d_call: .

cdr3_nt: TGTGCCAGCCGGCGAAGGGGTCTTTACGATGGCTACACCTTC
cdr3_aa: CASRRRGLYDGYTF
v_call: TRBV6-5
clone_size: .
j_call: TRBJ1-2
d_call: .

cdr3_nt: TGTGCCAGCAGAATTGCAGGCCCCGGCCGGGGTAACTATGGCTACACCTTC
cdr3_aa: CASRIAGPGRGNYGYTF
v_call: TRBV28
clone_size: .
j_call: TRBJ1-2
d_call: .

cdr3_nt: TGTGCCAGCAGCCTTACAAGGGTACAGGGTAATCAGCCCCAGCATTTT
cdr3_aa: CASSLTRVQGNQPQHF
v_call: TRBV5-6
clone_size: .
j_call: TRBJ1-5
d_call: .

cdr3_nt: TGTGCCAGCAGCGTGGCGGGGGGGCATAGCACAGATACGCAGTATTTT
cdr3_aa: CASSVAGGHSTDTQYF
v_call: TRBV9
clone_size: once
j_call: TRBJ2-3
d_call: TRBD2

cdr3_nt: TGTGCCAGCAGCCAGGGACAGGGAAACACCATATATTTT
cdr3_aa: CASSQGQGNTIYF
v_call: TRBV6-5
clone_size: .
j_call: TRBJ1-3
d_call: TRBD1

cdr3_nt: TGTGCCAGCAGCCCCAGCCCCCAATCAACTAATGAAAAACTGTTTTTT
cdr3_aa: CASSPSPQSTNEKLFF
v_call: TRBV7-9
clone_size: .
j_call: TRBJ1-4
d_call: .

cdr3_nt: TGTGCCAGCAGCTTTGGAGTCTCTGGAAACACCATATATTTT
cdr3_aa: CASSFGVSGNTIYF
v_call: TRBV7-9
clone_size: .
j_call: TRBJ1-3
d_call: .

cdr3_nt: TGTGCCAGCAGCTTTAGAACGAGCTACCTTTATGGCTACACCTTC
cdr3_aa: CASSFRTSYLYGYTF
v_call: TRBV5-6
clone_size: .
j_call: TRBJ1-2
d_call: .

cdr3_nt: TGTGCCAGCTCACTAGCCGGGACAGGCAGAACAGATACGCAGTATTTT
cdr3_aa: CASSLAGTGRTDTQYF
v_call: TRBV18
clone_size: .
j_call: TRBJ2-3
d_call: TRBD1

cdr3_nt: TGCGCCAGCAGCTTGGAAAGGCCCACAGATACGCAGTATTTT
cdr3_aa: CASSLERPTDTQYF
v_call: TRBV5-1
clone_size: .
j_call: TRBJ2-3
d_call: .

cdr3_nt: TGTGCCAGCTCACCGGTGGACACACCTAATGAAAAACTGTTTTTT
cdr3_aa: CASSPVDTPNEKLFF
v_call: TRBV18
clone_size: few
j_call: TRBJ1-4
d_call: .

cdr3_nt: TGCAGTGCTAGTCCTGGTTCCGCTACAGAGACCCAGTACTTC
cdr3_aa: CSASPGSATETQYF
v_call: TRBV20-1
clone_size: .
j_call: TRBJ2-5
d_call: .

cdr3_nt: TGTGCCATCAGTGAGTCGCAGGATCAGCCCCAGCATTTT
cdr3_aa: CAISESQDQPQHF
v_call: TRBV10-3
clone_size: .
j_call: TRBJ1-5
d_call: .

cdr3_nt: TGTGCCAGCAGCTTAGGGGAACAGGGGAATCATCAGCCCCAGCATTTT
cdr3_aa: CASSLGEQGNHQPQHF
v_call: TRBV7-8
clone_size: .
j_call: TRBJ1-5
d_call: TRBD1

cdr3_nt: TGCGCCAGCAGTCGCGGACAGTCAGTGTGTCATGGCTACACCTTC
cdr3_aa: CASSRGQSVCHGYTF
v_call: TRBV23-1
clone_size: .
j_call: TRBJ1-2
d_call: .

cdr3_nt: TGTGCCAGCAGCTTTGCACTAGCGGGGGGGCGCAATGAGCAGTTCTTC
cdr3_aa: CASSFALAGGRNEQFF
v_call: TRBV5-6
clone_size: few
j_call: TRBJ2-1
d_call: TRBD2

cdr3_nt: TGTGCCAGTGGGGGGGCCGGGGGCAATCAGCCCCAGCATTTT
cdr3_aa: CASGGAGGNQPQHF
v_call: TRBV19
clone_size: .
j_call: TRBJ1-5
d_call: .

cdr3_nt: TGTGCCACCAGCAGAGAGGAGAAGGCAGGGAGTGGAAACACCATATATTTT
cdr3_aa: CATSREEKAGSGNTIYF
v_call: TRBV15
clone_size: .
j_call: TRBJ1-3
d_call: .

cdr3_nt: TGTGCCAGTAGTATAGGGGGCGCGGGAAACAATCAGCCCCAGCATTTT
cdr3_aa: CASSIGGAGNNQPQHF
v_call: TRBV19
clone_size: .
j_call: TRBJ1-5
d_call: .

cdr3_nt: TGTGCCATCAGCGTGGACAGCTCTGGGGCCAACGTCCTGACTTTC
cdr3_aa: CAISVDSSGANVLTF
v_call: TRBV10-3
clone_size: .
j_call: TRBJ2-6
d_call: .

cdr3_nt: TGTGCCAGCAGTGGGGGGGGACTCCTACACAATGAGCAGTTCTTC
cdr3_aa: CASSGGGLLHNEQFF
v_call: TRBV28
clone_size: .
j_call: TRBJ2-1
d_call: TRBD2

cdr3_nt: TGTGCCAGCAGCCCGGGACAGGGAAGAGGGAATGAGCAGTTCTTC
cdr3_aa: CASSPGQGRGNEQFF
v_call: TRBV3-1/TRBV3-2
clone_size: .
j_call: TRBJ2-1
d_call: TRBD1

cdr3_nt: TGTGCCAGCAGTCTAGGGGGGACAGGGGACGGAAAACTGTTTTTT
cdr3_aa: CASSLGGTGDGKLFF
v_call: TRBV7-9
clone_size: .
j_call: TRBJ1-4
d_call: TRBD1

cdr3_nt: TGTGCCAGCTCACCCGCGGCAGGGCAAGAGACCCAGTACTTC
cdr3_aa: CASSPAAGQETQYF
v_call: TRBV18
clone_size: .
j_call: TRBJ2-5
d_call: .

cdr3_nt: TGTGCCAGCAGTGATTATGGGACTAGCGGGGTTACGCAGTATTTT
cdr3_aa: CASSDYGTSGVTQYF
v_call: TRBV2
clone_size: once
j_call: TRBJ2-3
d_call: TRBD2

cdr3_nt: TGTGCCAGCAGTTATTCAGGGACAGCGGATACGCAGTATTTT
cdr3_aa: CASSYSGTADTQYF
v_call: TRBV6-5
clone_size: .
j_call: TRBJ2-3
d_call: TRBD1

cdr3_nt: TGTGCCATCAATAAGGACCCGCACCCAGCTTTCTTT
cdr3_aa: CAINKDPHPAFF
v_call: TRBV10-3
clone_size: .
j_call: TRBJ1-1
d_call: .

cdr3_nt: TGTGCCAGTACCCGGGCCCGACAGGGCCTATACAATGAGCAGTTCTTC
cdr3_aa: CASTRARQGLYNEQFF
v_call: TRBV19
clone_size: .
j_call: TRBJ2-1
d_call: TRBD1